What follows describes a single T cell receptor (beta chain). Repertoires were generated with immunoSEQ multiplex PCR, while TCRdb's copy carries only in-frame clones and drops some. The top ten clones hold roughly 7.3% of a sample with tens of thousands of clones, just under 85% of them seen once. The data stem from a study of PD-L1 blockade in urothelial cancer. The time point was: pretreatment peripheral blood. The length of the CDR3 is 15 residues. Trimming removed 4 bases at V and 1 base at J, with 13 bases between. Germline CDR1 and CDR2: SGHAT and FQNNGV. The TCR originated in a man between 35 and 55 years old with urothelial cancer. The chain couples TRBV11-2 to TRBJ1-1, with a tentative D call TRBD1 (6 bases). The source material was PBMCs, sampled around atezolizumab (anti-PD-L1) treatment. The CDR3: CASSSLTGRNTEAFF. CDR3 DNA: TGTGCCAGCAGCTCACTGACAGGAAGGAACACTGAAGCTTTCTTT.